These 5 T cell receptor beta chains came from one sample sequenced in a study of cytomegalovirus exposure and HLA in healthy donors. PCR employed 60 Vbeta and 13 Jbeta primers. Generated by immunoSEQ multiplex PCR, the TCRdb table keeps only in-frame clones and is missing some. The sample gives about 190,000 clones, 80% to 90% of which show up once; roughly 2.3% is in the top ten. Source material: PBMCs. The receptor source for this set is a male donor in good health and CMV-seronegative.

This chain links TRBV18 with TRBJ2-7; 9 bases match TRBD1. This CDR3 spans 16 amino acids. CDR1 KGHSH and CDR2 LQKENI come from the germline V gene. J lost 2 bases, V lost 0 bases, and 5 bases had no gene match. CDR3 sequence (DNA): TGTGCCAGCTCACCACCGTGGACAGGGGCCCCCTACGAGCAGTACTTC. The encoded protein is CASSPPWTGAPYEQYF.

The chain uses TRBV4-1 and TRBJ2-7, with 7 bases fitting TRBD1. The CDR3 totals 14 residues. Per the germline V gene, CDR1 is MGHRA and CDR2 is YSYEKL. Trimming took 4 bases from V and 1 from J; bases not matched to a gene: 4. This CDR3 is CASSLTGSSYEQYF. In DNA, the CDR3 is TGCGCCAGCAGCCTGACAGGGAGTTCCTACGAGCAGTACTTC.

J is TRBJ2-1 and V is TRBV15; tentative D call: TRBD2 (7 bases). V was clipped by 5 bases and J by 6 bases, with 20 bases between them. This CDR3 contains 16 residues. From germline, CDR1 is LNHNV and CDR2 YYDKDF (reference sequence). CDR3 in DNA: TGTGCCACCAGCTGGGGAGGGCGGACAGTTATCAATGAGCAGTTCTTC. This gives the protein CATSWGGRTVINEQFF.

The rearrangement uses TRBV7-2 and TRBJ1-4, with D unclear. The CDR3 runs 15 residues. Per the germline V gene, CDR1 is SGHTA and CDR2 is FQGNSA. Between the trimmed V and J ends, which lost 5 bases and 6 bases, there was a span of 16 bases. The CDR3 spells CASSPTAVGDEKLFF. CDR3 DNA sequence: TGTGCCAGCAGCCCAACGGCGGTCGGGGATGAAAAACTGTTTTTT.

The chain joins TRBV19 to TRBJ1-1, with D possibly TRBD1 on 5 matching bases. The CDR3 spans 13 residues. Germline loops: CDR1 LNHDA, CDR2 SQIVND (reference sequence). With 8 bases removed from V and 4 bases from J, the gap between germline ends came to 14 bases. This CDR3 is CASGWGGGTEAFF. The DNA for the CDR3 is TGTGCCAGTGGTTGGGGGGGTGGCACTGAAGCTTTCTTT.